Sequencing of this T cell receptor beta chain was carried out in a study of cytomegalovirus exposure and HLA in healthy donors. General study findings and limits: A few CMV-associated chains were confirmed in vitro to be specific for CMV antigens. A previous analysis found most TCR beta V segments productive roughly 87% or roughly 30% of the time. Most CMV-associated TCR beta chains appeared HLA-restricted in a later analysis.

It was with 60 Vbeta and 13 Jbeta primers that the PCR ran. Sequencing used immunoSEQ multiplex PCR; TCRdb keeps in-frame clones, though not all of them. The data hold approximately 120,000 clones, with 81% observed a single time. As to this clone: Its antigen is currently unknown.

This CDR3 has 14 amino acids. CDR1 and CDR2 (germline): KGHSH, LQKENI. V gave up 1 base and J gave up 6 bases, with 12 bases separating them. This TCR derives from a woman younger than 45 in good health and CMV-seronegative. The chain is built from TRBV18 and TRBJ1-2; a weak D match, TRBD1 (6 bases). What was sequenced was PBMCs. The CDR3 coding sequence is TGTGCCAGCTCACCACAAAACAGGGAAAATGGCTACACCTTC. Translation gives CASSPQNRENGYTF.